This T cell receptor beta chain was obtained from a study of T-cell reconstitution after alpha-beta-depleted transplantation in children. The CDR3 spans 13 residues. The V gene's germline CDR1 is SGHTA and CDR2 FQGNSA. Trimming took 5 bases from V and 2 from J; bases not matched to a gene: 2. Unique molecular identifiers were used in preparing the TCRbeta library. TCRdb re-analysed the PCR reads in MiXCR, keeping a single row per CDR3 protein. The repertoire holds some 220,000 distinct CDR3 sequences, with around 9.5% as singletons. In its sample, this clonotype was seen a few times. The clonotype was recovered from a human donor who donated a stem cell graft to a child with acute lymphoblastic leukemia. The chain links TRBV7-2 to TRBJ2-5, with 7 bases lining up with TRBD1. The sequencing used PBMCs from the stem cell graft donor, collected from the stem cell graft. The CDR3 nucleotides are TGTGCCAGCAGCCCACAGGGGCAAGAGACCCAGTACTTC. Residues: CASSPQGQETQYF.